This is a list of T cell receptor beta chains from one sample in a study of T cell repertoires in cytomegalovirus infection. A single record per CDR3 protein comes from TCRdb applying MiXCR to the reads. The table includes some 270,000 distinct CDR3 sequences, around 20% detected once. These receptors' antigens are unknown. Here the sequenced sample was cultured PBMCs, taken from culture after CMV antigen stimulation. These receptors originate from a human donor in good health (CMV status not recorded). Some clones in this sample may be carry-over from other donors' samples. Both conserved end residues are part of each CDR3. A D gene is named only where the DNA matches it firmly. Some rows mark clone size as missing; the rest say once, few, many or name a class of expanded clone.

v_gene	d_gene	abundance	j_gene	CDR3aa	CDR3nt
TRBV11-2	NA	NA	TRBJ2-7	CASRGLRDFYEQYF	TGTGCCAGCAGAGGACTAAGAGACTTCTACGAGCAGTACTTC
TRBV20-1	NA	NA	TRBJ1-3	CRDEYSFSGNTIYF	TGCAGGGATGAATACAGCTTCTCTGGAAACACCATATATTTT
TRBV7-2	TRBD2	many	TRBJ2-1	CASSFVAGGAYNEQFF	TGTGCCAGCAGCTTCGTAGCGGGAGGGGCTTACAATGAGCAGTTCTTC
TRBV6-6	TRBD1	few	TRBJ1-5	CASRRYGTGDVVSNQPQHF	TGTGCCAGCAGGCGATATGGGACAGGAGATGTAGTTAGCAATCAGCCCCAGCATTTT
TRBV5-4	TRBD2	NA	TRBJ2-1	CASSGTSGSSYNEQFF	TGTGCCAGCAGCGGGACTAGCGGGAGCTCCTACAATGAGCAGTTCTTC
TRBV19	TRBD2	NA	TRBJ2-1	CAGPPGTSGGQFF	TGTGCCGGACCCCCGGGCACGAGCGGGGGTCAGTTCTTC
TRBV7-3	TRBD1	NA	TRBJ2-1	CASSGQGNRTPNEQFF	TGTGCCAGCAGCGGACAGGGAAATCGCACACCGAATGAGCAGTTCTTC
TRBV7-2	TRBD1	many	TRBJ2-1	CASSPQTGTNEQFF	TGTGCCAGCAGCCCACAGACAGGGACCAATGAGCAGTTCTTC
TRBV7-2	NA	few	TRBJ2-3	CASSLAVEPTQYF	TGTGCCAGCAGCTTAGCCGTAGAGCCTACGCAGTATTTT
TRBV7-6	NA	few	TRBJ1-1	CASNRQNTEAFF	TGTGCCAGCAACCGACAGAACACTGAAGCTTTCTTT
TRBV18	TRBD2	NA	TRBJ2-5	CASSPPYLGRETQYF	TGTGCCAGCTCGCCACCATATCTCGGGAGGGAGACCCAGTACTTC
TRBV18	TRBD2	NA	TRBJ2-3	CASSPWGLAGPPGTDTQYF	TGTGCCAGCTCACCCTGGGGACTAGCGGGACCACCTGGCACAGATACGCAGTATTTT
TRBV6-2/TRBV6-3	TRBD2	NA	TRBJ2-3	CASSAGVGTPRSTDTQYF	TGTGCCAGCAGTGCGGGGGTTGGGACTCCACGTAGCACAGATACGCAGTATTTT
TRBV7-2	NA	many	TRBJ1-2	CASSLEYAPGYTF	TGTGCCAGCAGCTTAGAGTACGCCCCTGGCTACACCTTC
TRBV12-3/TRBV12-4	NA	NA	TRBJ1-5	CASSFFLSRNQPQHF	TGTGCCAGCAGTTTTTTCCTAAGTCGGAATCAGCCCCAGCATTTT
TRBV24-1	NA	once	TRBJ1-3	CATSDPGFNTIYF	TGTGCCACCAGTGATCCTGGGTTCAACACCATATATTTT
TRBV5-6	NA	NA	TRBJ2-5	CASSLAGAPRETQYF	TGTGCCAGCAGCTTGGCAGGGGCCCCTAGGGAGACCCAGTACTTC
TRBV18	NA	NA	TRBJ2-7	CASSPVGRGNYEQYF	TGTGCCAGCTCACCGGTGGGGAGGGGGAACTACGAGCAGTACTTC
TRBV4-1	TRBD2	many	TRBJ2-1	CASSQDPPWGTNYNEQFF	TGCGCCAGCAGCCAAGATCCCCCTTGGGGGACTAACTACAATGAGCAGTTCTTC
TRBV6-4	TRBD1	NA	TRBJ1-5	CASSPTGDNQPQHF	TGTGCCAGCAGCCCGACAGGGGACAATCAGCCCCAGCATTTT
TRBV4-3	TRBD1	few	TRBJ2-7	CASSQEGQGTYEQYF	TGCGCCAGCAGCCAAGAGGGACAGGGGACCTACGAGCAGTACTTC
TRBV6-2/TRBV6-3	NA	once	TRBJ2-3	CVSSRSASEDTQYF	TGTGTCAGCAGTCGATCAGCTAGCGAAGATACGCAGTATTTT
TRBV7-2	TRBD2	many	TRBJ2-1	CASRHLAGAGNEQFF	TGTGCCAGCAGGCACCTAGCGGGAGCGGGTAATGAGCAGTTCTTC
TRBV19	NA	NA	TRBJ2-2	CASSITGTNTGELFF	TGTGCCAGTAGTATAACGGGGACAAACACCGGGGAGCTGTTTTTT
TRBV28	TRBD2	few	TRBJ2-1	CASSLGLVLPNEQFF	TGTGCCAGCAGTCTGGGACTAGTGCTACCAAATGAGCAGTTCTTC
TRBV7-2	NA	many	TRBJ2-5	CASSPPRGLVTQYF	TGTGCCAGCAGCCCGCCCCGGGGGTTGGTGACCCAGTACTTC
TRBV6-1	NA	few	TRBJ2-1	CASSEAGPRSDEQFF	TGTGCCAGCAGTGAGGCGGGACCCCGGTCGGATGAGCAGTTCTTC
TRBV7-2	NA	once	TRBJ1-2	CASSWNRQTLGLGYTF	TGTGCCAGCAGCTGGAACCGACAGACCCTAGGCCTTGGCTACACCTTC
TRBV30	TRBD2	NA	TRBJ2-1	CAWLGAAGAYEQFF	TGTGCCTGGTTAGGGGCGGCGGGAGCTTATGAGCAGTTCTTC
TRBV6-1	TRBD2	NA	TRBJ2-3	CASRRTTKGLAGEEGETDTQYF	TGTGCCAGCAGACGAACAACAAAAGGACTAGCGGGAGAAGAGGGGGAAACAGATACGCAGTATTTT
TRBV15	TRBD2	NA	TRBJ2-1	CATSLAGGPSVNEQFF	TGTGCCACCAGCCTAGCGGGAGGGCCAAGTGTGAATGAGCAGTTCTTC
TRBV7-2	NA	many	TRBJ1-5	CASSLVSGSNQPQHF	TGTGCCAGCAGCTTAGTAAGTGGGAGCAATCAGCCCCAGCATTTT
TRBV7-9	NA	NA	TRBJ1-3	CATFRNTIYF	TGTGCCACCTTCAGAAACACCATATATTTT
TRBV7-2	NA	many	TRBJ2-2	CASSTGPGELFF	TGTGCCAGCAGCACCGGGCCCGGGGAGCTGTTTTTT
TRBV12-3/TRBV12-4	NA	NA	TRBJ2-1	CASSLEVRSPYSNEQFF	TGTGCCAGCAGTTTAGAAGTGCGGAGCCCTTACTCCAATGAGCAGTTCTTC
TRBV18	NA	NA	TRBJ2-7	CASSQSPGLYEQYF	TGTGCCAGCTCTCAAAGCCCGGGACTCTACGAGCAGTACTTC
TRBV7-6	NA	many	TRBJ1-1	CASSSLRSRSGTEAFF	TGTGCCAGCAGCTCCCTAAGGAGCAGGTCGGGTACTGAAGCTTTCTTT
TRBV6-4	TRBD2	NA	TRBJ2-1	CASRDGTSGYNEQFF	TGTGCCAGCAGAGACGGGACTAGCGGTTACAATGAGCAGTTCTTC
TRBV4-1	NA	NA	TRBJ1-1	CASSQVSLGGGNTEAFF	TGCGCCAGCAGCCAAGTATCTTTGGGGGGCGGGAACACTGAAGCTTTCTTT
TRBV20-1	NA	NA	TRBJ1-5	CSASRPHTSGNQPQHF	TGCAGTGCCTCGAGGCCTCACACGTCGGGCAATCAGCCCCAGCATTTT
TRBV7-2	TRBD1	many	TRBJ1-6	CASSPRGPYNSPLHF	TGTGCCAGCAGCCCGAGGGGGCCGTATAATTCACCCCTCCACTTT
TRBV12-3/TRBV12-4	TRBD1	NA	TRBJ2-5	CASSFRQGGRQETQYF	TGTGCCAGCAGTTTTAGACAGGGTGGGAGACAAGAGACCCAGTACTTC